The 22 T cell receptor beta chains given below trace back to one sample, sequenced in a study of vaccination and CD4 T cells after COVID-19. Treatment denoted: roughly 11-day PBMC culture with coronavirus spike peptide pools or control peptides (ViraFEST assay). The Oncomine TCR Beta short-read assay sequenced DNA from cultured CD4+ T cells. TCRdb fed the PCR reads into MiXCR, producing one record per CDR3 protein. Found here are roughly 10,000 distinct CDR3 sequences, 55% to 70% of them singletons; the top ten hold 7.3%. Antigens of these TCRs are unknown. The sample was CD4+ T cells from blood, cultured in vitro. These receptor sequences come from a human donor who had recovered from COVID-19.

The genes are TRBV20-1 and TRBJ1-2, with 8 bases matching TRBD1. With V trimmed by 0 bases and J by 0 bases, 6 bases remained unmatched. Germline V gives CDR1 DFQATT, CDR2 SNEGSKA (reference sequence). The CDR3 loop spans 16 amino acids. The DNA of the CDR3 is TGCAGTGCTAGAGAGACCGGACAGGGAACTAACTATGGCTACACCTTC. Translated: CSARETGQGTNYGYTF.

The chain links TRBV30 to TRBJ2-5; a possible D gene is TRBD2 (6 bases). Trimming left V 0 bases short and J 5 bases short, with 13 bases between. Germline-derived CDR1 and CDR2 are GTSNPN and SVGIG (reference sequence). The CDR3 spans 14 residues. The chain's CDR3 is CAWSVGGVEETQYF. The CDR3 region has the DNA TGTGCCTGGAGTGTGGGCGGGGTCGAGGAGACCCAGTACTTC.

The chain joins TRBV27 to TRBJ1-2; a possible D gene is TRBD1 (6 bases). The germline gives CDR1 MNHEY, CDR2 SMNVEV (reference sequence). Trimming left V 6 bases short and J 8 bases short, with 16 bases between. The CDR3 spans 13 residues. DNA for the CDR3: TGTGCCAGCAGCCTAACAGGGTTGGGGGGCTACACCTTC. Translating it yields CASSLTGLGGYTF.

This clonotype was observed a few times. The chain uses TRBV2 and TRBJ1-2; D is perhaps TRBD1 (5 bases). The CDR3 covers 14 residues. V lost 3 bases, J lost 0 bases, and 8 bases lay in between. In germline, CDR1 is SNHLY, CDR2 FYNNEI. The CDR3 region is CASSDGGTNYGYTF. The CDR3 bases are TGTGCCAGCAGTGACGGGGGAACTAACTATGGCTACACCTTC.

The CDR3 loop reads CASSFQRGTQYF. In nucleotides, the CDR3 is TGTGCCAGCAGCTTTCAACGGGGTACGCAGTATTTT. This chain uses TRBV11-3 with TRBJ2-3, with D possibly being TRBD2 (5 bases). V was clipped by 3 bases and J by 8 bases, with 9 bases between them. This CDR3 has 12 residues. Germline lookup yields CDR1 SGHNT and CDR2 YENEEA.

The chain is built from TRBV6-1 and TRBJ2-7; TRBD1 might be the D (6 bases). Germline V gives CDR1 MNHNS, CDR2 SASEGT. V was clipped by 7 bases and J by 1 base, with 17 bases between them. This CDR3 contains 15 residues. For the CDR3, the DNA is TGTGCCAGCACCCAAACTGGACAGTATTCCTACGAGCAGTACTTC. Its protein product is CASTQTGQYSYEQYF.

The DNA for the CDR3 is TGCGCCAGCAGCCCCGGCGGGGTCCAAGAGACCCAGTACTTC. The encoded protein is CASSPGGVQETQYF. The gene calls are TRBV5-1 and TRBJ2-5; possible D gene TRBD2, 6 bases. The CDR3 extends over 14 amino acids. V lost 4 bases to trimming and J lost 1 base, with 11 bases between them. Germline V gives CDR1 SGHRS, CDR2 YFSETQ.

The rearrangement links TRBV6-1 to TRBJ2-1, with TRBD1 matching over 8 bases. Germline V gene data show CDR1 as MNHNS and CDR2 as SASEGT. The CDR3 consists of 15 residues. V shed 6 bases, J shed 2 bases, and the junction held 6 bases outside the gene matches. CDR3 protein: CASSSGQAAYNEQFF. The CDR3 DNA follows: TGTGCCAGCAGCTCGGGACAGGCCGCCTACAATGAGCAGTTCTTC.

V gene TRBV25-1 combines with J gene TRBJ2-3; possibly TRBD1 or TRBD2 for D (5 bases each). Trimming removed 6 bases at V and 2 bases at J, with 18 bases between. The CDR3 is 16 amino acids. The V gene's germline CDR1 is MGHDK and CDR2 SYGVNS. The CDR3 nucleotides read TGTGCCAGCAGAGCAGGGTTCGGGGTTAACACAGATACGCAGTATTTT. Translated, it gives CASRAGFGVNTDTQYF.

The chain couples TRBV27 to TRBJ2-5; maybe TRBD1 (5 bases). CDR3 length: 15 residues. Germline values: CDR1 MNHEY, CDR2 SMNVEV (reference sequence). V gave up 10 bases and J gave up 2 bases, with 20 bases separating them. The CDR3 spells CATKEGVVGQETQYF. The CDR3 DNA follows: TGTGCCACCAAGGAAGGGGTGGTAGGGCAAGAGACCCAGTACTTC.

The chain uses TRBV10-3 and TRBJ1-3; D gene ambiguous. The germline V gene has CDR1 ENHRY and CDR2 SYGVKD. Trimming removed 3 bases from V and 0 bases from J, with 6 bases in between. CDR3 size: 14 residues. The CDR3 DNA reads TGTGCCATCAGTGATGGGAGCTCTGGAAACACCATATATTTT. This encodes CAISDGSSGNTIYF.

A single count supports this clonotype. The CDR3 is CASSQDPGRGNIQYF. CDR3 nucleotides: TGCGCCAGCAGCCAAGACCCGGGCCGGGGGAACATTCAGTACTTC. V is TRBV4-1 and J is TRBJ2-4; D is possibly TRBD2 (6 bases). The CDR3 covers 15 residues. Germline V gives CDR1 MGHRA, CDR2 YSYEKL. V gave up 0 bases and J gave up 7 bases, with 13 bases separating them.

The chain links TRBV7-9 to TRBJ2-7, with a weak D call TRBD2 (5 bases). This CDR3 spans 16 amino acids. CDR1 is SEHNR, CDR2 FQNEAQ, per germline (reference sequence). The V and J ends lost 3 bases and 7 bases respectively, with 22 bases between them. The CDR3: CASSLSVQDSTVEQYF. In DNA, the CDR3 is TGTGCCAGCAGCTTGTCGGTTCAGGACTCTACCGTTGAGCAGTACTTC.

The chain combines TRBV5-4 with TRBJ2-1; no reliable D call. The CDR3 runs 13 residues. Trimming pared 3 bases from V and 8 bases from J, leaving 12 bases between. Germline CDR1 reads SGHNT; CDR2 reads YYREEE (reference sequence). The CDR3 region has the DNA TGTGCCAGCAGCTGGTCGGAAAACTATGAGCAGTTCTTC. Its translation: CASSWSENYEQFF.

This chain uses TRBV7-2 with TRBJ2-1; 10 bases align to TRBD1. The ends lost 2 bases at V and 9 bases at J; junction bases unmatched: 7. Germline assignment: CDR1 SGHTA and CDR2 FQGNSA. CDR3 size: 15 residues. The DNA of the CDR3 is TGTGCCAGCAGCTTAAAGGGACAGGGGTTTTTTGAGCAGTTCTTC. It translates to CASSLKGQGFFEQFF.

This rearrangement joins TRBV20-1 to TRBJ2-1, with 7 bases fitting TRBD1. This CDR3 spans 12 amino acids. With 3 bases clipped from V and 9 bases from J, the junction kept 5 bases outside the gene matches. Germline assignment: CDR1 DFQATT and CDR2 SNEGSKA (reference sequence). The CDR3 bases are TGCAGTGCTAGGCGAGACAGGGCTGAGCAGTTCTTC. Residues: CSARRDRAEQFF.

V is TRBV12-3 or TRBV12-4 and J is TRBJ1-5, with 7 bases that match TRBD1. This CDR3 has 15 amino acids. V shed 5 bases and J 7 bases; nucleotides not matched to a gene: 11. CDR3 sequence reads: CASSRDRGLGQPQHF. CDR3 bases: TGTGCCAGCAGTCGGGACAGAGGGCTAGGCCAGCCCCAGCATTTT.

The rearrangement uses TRBV20-1 and TRBJ2-7; 11 bases match TRBD2. This CDR3 is 14 amino acids long. V was clipped by 6 bases and J by 6 bases; unmatched bases: 10. Germline V CDR1 and CDR2: DFQATT, SNEGSKA (reference sequence). DNA of the CDR3: TGCAGTGCCGGGTCCTTAGCGGGAGGGGTCGAGCAGTACTTC. This encodes CSAGSLAGGVEQYF.

CDR3 bases: TGTGCCAGCAGCTTATCGGGGGCGAACACTGAAGCTTTCTTT. Its translation: CASSLSGANTEAFF. The V and J genes are TRBV7-9 and TRBJ1-1, with D tentatively TRBD1 (6 bases). The CDR3 totals 14 residues. The V gene lost 2 bases and the J gene lost 1 base, with 8 bases spanning the gap. Germline CDR1 and CDR2: SEHNR and FQNEAQ (reference sequence).

The chain employs TRBV5-4 and TRBJ1-6; D is ambiguous. Germline V gene sequence: CDR1 SGHNT, CDR2 YYREEE (reference sequence). Trimming took off 0 bases at V and 13 bases at J, with 8 bases between the two ends. The CDR3 covers 12 residues. CDR3: CASSLEGRPLHF. CDR3 nucleotides: TGTGCCAGCAGCTTGGAGGGTAGGCCCCTCCACTTT.

The gene calls are TRBV18 and TRBJ1-1; D may be TRBD1 (5 bases). Trimming shortened V by 6 bases and J by 1 base, and 12 bases separated the two germline ends. Germline loops: CDR1 KGHSH, CDR2 LQKENI. The CDR3 is made up of 14 amino acids. This CDR3 reads CASSLREGNTEAFF. The CDR3 nucleotides read TGTGCCAGCTCCCTCAGGGAAGGGAACACTGAAGCTTTCTTT.

The chain couples TRBV6-2 or TRBV6-3 to TRBJ1-2; 7 bases are a match to TRBD1. V shed 2 bases, J shed 0 bases, and the junction held 18 bases outside the gene matches. CDR3 size: 20 residues. Germline-derived CDR1 and CDR2 are MNHEY and SVGEGT. CDR3 bases: TGTGCCAGCAGTTACCCCAATTACCGGGACAGCGAAATTTCTAACTATGGCTACACCTTC. It codes for CASSYPNYRDSEISNYGYTF.